This TCR delta chain was recovered during a study of gamma-delta chains in newborns, infants, children. The overall study: Innate gammadelta T cells reportedly expand polyclonally right after birth, driven by microbial exposure, per the title.

This CDR3 spans 17 amino acids. Trimming pared 5 bases from V and 0 bases from J, leaving 13 bases between. Germline assignment: CDR1 GEAIGNYY and CDR2 EKD. This clone was detected many times. This may arise from a read error, as a much more abundant clone is one base away. TCRdb re-analyzed the reads via CATT. The sample carries approximately 3,000 delta-chain clones, about 0.3% recorded once. The specimen was blood. The V gene is TRDV2, the J gene TRDJ3; maybe TRDD3 (6 bases). The source is a child who was a newborn, infant or young child, either healthy, febrile or measles-vaccinated (not recorded which). CDR3 nucleotides: TGTGCCTGTGCCAGGCTGGGGAGCTCCTGGGACACCCGACAGATGTTTTTC. Protein product: CACARLGSSWDTRQMFF.